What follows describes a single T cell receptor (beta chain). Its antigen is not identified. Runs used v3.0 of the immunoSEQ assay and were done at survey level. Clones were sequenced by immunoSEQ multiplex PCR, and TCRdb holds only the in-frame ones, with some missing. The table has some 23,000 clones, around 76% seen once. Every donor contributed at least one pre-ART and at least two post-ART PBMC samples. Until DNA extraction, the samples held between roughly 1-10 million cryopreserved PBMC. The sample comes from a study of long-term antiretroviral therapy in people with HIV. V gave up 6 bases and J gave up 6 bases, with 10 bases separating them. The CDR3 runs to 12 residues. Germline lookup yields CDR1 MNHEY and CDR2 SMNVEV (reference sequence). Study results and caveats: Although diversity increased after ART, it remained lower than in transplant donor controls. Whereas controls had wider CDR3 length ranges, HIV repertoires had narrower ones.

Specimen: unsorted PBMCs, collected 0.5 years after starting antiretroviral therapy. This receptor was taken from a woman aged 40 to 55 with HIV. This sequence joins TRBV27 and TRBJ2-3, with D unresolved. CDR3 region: CASRRSGDTQYF. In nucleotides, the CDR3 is TGTGCCAGCAGAAGGAGTGGTGATACGCAGTATTTT.